A single T cell receptor (beta chain) is shown here with its context. Adults between about 18 and 95 years of age took part from approximately 24 US areas. Shortly before study entry, within 2 weeks, exposed participants had met a COVID-19 case. In the authors' workflow: From reference gene primer amplification, estimates of nucleated cell counts were derived. Repertoires were generated with immunoSEQ multiplex PCR, while TCRdb's copy carries only in-frame clones and drops some. The DNA gave D and trimming, while V, J and clone size come from that table. The sample holds around 270,000 clones, 80% to 90% seen once. The CDR3 has 15 residues. In germline, CDR1 is SGHNT, CDR2 YYREEE (reference sequence). The V gene end was trimmed by 5 bases and the J gene end by 4 bases; junction bases not matched to a gene: 4. This sample is part of a study of blood T cell repertoires in COVID-19. Study context: In each case, the material was cDNA or gDNA derived from T cells, B-cell-depleted T cells, or PBMCs.

The material sequenced was PBMCs or T cells enriched from blood (not recorded which). The chain couples TRBV5-4 to TRBJ2-1, with 12 bases lining up with TRBD2. The receptor comes from a woman between 40 and 55 years old who had been exposed to COVID-19. In nucleotides, the CDR3 is TGTGCCAGCAGGCTAGCGGGAGGGAGGTACAATGAGCAGTTCTTC. It yields the protein CASRLAGGRYNEQFF.